Shown below are 3 T cell receptor beta chains from a single sample sequenced in a study of siplizumab effects on memory and regulatory T cells. Here immunoSEQ multiplex PCR was the method, and the copy in TCRdb shows in-frame clones only, minus some. Of 100,000 or so clones in the sample, 75% to 95% were seen once. The material sequenced was CD4+ T cells sorted from blood. The receptor source for this set is a human donor in good health. Some clones in this sample may be carry-over from other donors' samples.

The genes are TRBV2 and TRBJ2-7; 11 bases line up with TRBD2. The germline V gene has CDR1 SNHLY and CDR2 FYNNEI. J lost 3 bases, V lost 7 bases, and 8 bases had no gene match. This CDR3 is built from 15 residues. The CDR3 region has the DNA TGTGCCAGCATACCGAGGACTAGCGGGTACTACGAGCAGTACTTC. Its translation: CASIPRTSGYYEQYF. Full variable domain (remainder filled in from reference TRBV2 and TRBJ2-7): EPEVTQTPSHQVTQMGQEVILRCVPISNHLYFYWYRQILGQKVEFLVSFYNNEISEKSEIFDDQFSVERPDGSNFTLKIRSTKLEDSAMYFCASIPRTSGYYEQYFGPGTRLTVT.

CDR3 in DNA: TGTGCCACCCGAGGAGGGGGGAGGAACACTGAAGCTTTCTTT. Encoded protein: CATRGGGRNTEAFF. The chain recombines TRBV19 with TRBJ1-1; weak D call: TRBD1 (6 bases). CDR3 length: 14 residues. CDR1 LNHDA and CDR2 SQIVND come from the germline V gene (reference sequence). Trimming removed 10 bases from V and 1 base from J, with 16 bases in between.

This chain connects TRBV5-5 to TRBJ2-2; D call uncertain. Trimming cost V 1 base and J 0 bases, with 7 bases left between them. This CDR3 region has 15 residues. Germline assignment: CDR1 SGHKS and CDR2 YYEKEE (reference sequence). The CDR3 sequence is CASSLSVPNTGELFF. The CDR3 DNA sequence: TGTGCCAGCAGCTTGTCAGTCCCGAACACCGGGGAGCTGTTTTTT. Full variable domain (outside the CDR3, taken from reference TRBV5-5 and TRBJ2-2): DAGVTQSPTHLIKTRGQQVTLRCSPISGHKSVSWYQQVLGQGPQFIFQYYEKEERGRGNFPDRFSARQFPNYSSELNVNALLLGDSALYLCASSLSVPNTGELFFGEGSRLTVL.